Each of the 20 T cell receptor beta chains below was sequenced from the same sample in a study of blood T cell repertoires in COVID-19. Clones were sequenced by immunoSEQ multiplex PCR, and TCRdb holds only the in-frame ones, with some missing. Among 110,000 to 150,000 clones listed, around 81% were seen once. Input material: peripheral blood. All receptors derive from a woman between 50 and 59 years old with acute or convalescent COVID-19.

The chain has TRBV30 and TRBJ2-7; TRBD1 agrees at 7 bases. This CDR3 region has 12 residues. V lost 5 bases, J lost 6 bases, and 7 bases stayed unmatched. Germline CDR1 reads GTSNPN; CDR2 reads SVGIG (reference sequence). CDR3 bases: TGTGCCTGGGGCGCGACAGGGTTCGAGCAGTACTTC. As protein: CAWGATGFEQYF.

This clone was recorded a few times. The rearrangement links TRBV2 to TRBJ1-5, with 9 bases lining up with TRBD1. CDR1 SNHLY and CDR2 FYNNEI come from the germline V gene. This CDR3 spans 18 amino acids. J was trimmed by 5 bases and V by 3 bases; bases with no gene match: 14. In nucleotides, the CDR3 is TGTGCCAGCAGTGAGCCGGGACAGGGTATTTTAGGATATCAGCCCCAGCATTTT. Translated: CASSEPGQGILGYQPQHF.

The rearrangement uses TRBV18 and TRBJ1-1, with D perhaps TRBD1 (6 bases). Germline values: CDR1 KGHSH, CDR2 LQKENI. CDR3 length: 13 amino acids. V was trimmed by 2 bases and J by 3 bases, leaving 7 bases between them. CDR3 loop: CASSPKGDTEAFF. In nucleotides, the CDR3 is TGTGCCAGCTCACCAAAGGGGGACACTGAAGCTTTCTTT.

This chain uses TRBV4-3 with TRBJ2-7, with TRBD1 matching over 8 bases. V gave up 0 bases and J gave up 10 bases; unmatched junction bases: 11. Germline CDR1 and CDR2: LGHNA and YSLEER. The CDR3 runs to 15 residues. The DNA of the CDR3 is TGCGCCAGCAGCCAAGATTATGGACAGGGATGGCTTCAGTACTTC. As protein: CASSQDYGQGWLQYF.

The chain has TRBV5-1 and TRBJ2-3, with 10 bases matching TRBD1. This CDR3 region has 14 residues. V lost 4 bases and J lost 3; bases outside the gene matches: 2. Germline lookup yields CDR1 SGHRS and CDR2 YFSETQ. CDR3 DNA: TGCGCCAGCAGCCCGGGACAGGGGACAGATACGCAGTATTTT. It yields the protein CASSPGQGTDTQYF.

This clone was seen a handful of times. The rearrangement uses TRBV27 and TRBJ2-2; 9 bases fit TRBD2. This CDR3 is 18 amino acids long. The V gene end was trimmed by 4 bases and the J gene end by 3 bases; junction bases not matched to a gene: 12. Germline lookup yields CDR1 MNHEY and CDR2 SMNVEV (reference sequence). In DNA form, the CDR3 reads TGTGCCAGCAGTTCCCGATTCCGCGGGGGGGTGGACACCGGGGAGCTGTTTTTT. It is translated as CASSSRFRGGVDTGELFF.

The chain carries TRBV7-3 and TRBJ1-1; 11 bases are a match to TRBD1. The germline gives CDR1 SGHTA, CDR2 FQGTGA. The CDR3 contains 16 residues. With 6 bases clipped from V and 4 bases from J, the junction kept 10 bases outside the gene matches. The CDR3 loop reads CASRAGQGAKSTEAFF. CDR3 DNA sequence: TGTGCCAGCAGGGCCGGACAGGGGGCGAAGAGCACTGAAGCTTTCTTT.

CDR3 protein: CASGRDRNRYTF. The CDR3 nucleotides are TGTGCCAGCGGCAGGGATCGCAATCGCTACACCTTC. The chain employs TRBV25-1 and TRBJ1-2; D possibly corresponds to TRBD1 (5 bases). CDR3 length: 12 residues. The V and J ends lost 8 bases and 9 bases respectively, with 16 bases between them. The V gene's germline CDR1 is MGHDK and CDR2 SYGVNS.

V usage is TRBV6-5 and J usage is TRBJ2-7, with TRBD2 as a possible D gene (5 bases). V was clipped by 0 bases and J by 7 bases, with 10 bases between them. This CDR3 spans 13 amino acids. Germline loops: CDR1 MNHEY, CDR2 SVGAGI. This CDR3 reads CASSYSISGEQYF. CDR3 coding DNA: TGTGCCAGCAGTTACTCGATTTCGGGGGAGCAGTACTTC.

Here the CDR3 DNA reads TGTGCCAGCAGAGCGGTCCCTAATGAGCAGTTCTTC. Translated, it gives CASRAVPNEQFF. This chain uses TRBV2 with TRBJ2-1; maybe TRBD2 (5 bases). V lost 6 bases, J lost 7 bases, and 10 bases lay in between. The CDR3 is 12 amino acids. CDR1 is SNHLY and CDR2 is FYNNEI in the germline V gene.

This clone was seen a handful of times. The genes are TRBV20-1 and TRBJ2-7, with D possibly matching TRBD2 (6 bases). Trimming left V 3 bases short and J 6 bases short, with 9 bases between. There are 11 residues in the CDR3. Germline lookup yields CDR1 DFQATT and CDR2 SNEGSKA (reference sequence). CDR3 nucleotides: TGCAGTGCTAGTGACGGGGGCGAGCAGTACTTC. Residues: CSASDGGEQYF.

The V call is TRBV6-1, the J call TRBJ1-2; the match to TRBD1 covers 9 bases. V was clipped by 1 base and J by 4 bases; unmatched bases: 7. CDR3 length equals 16 residues. The germline V gene has CDR1 MNHNS and CDR2 SASEGT. The CDR3 region has the DNA TGTGCCAGCAGTGAAGAGTGGGACAGGGTACTCTATGGCTACACCTTC. Its translation: CASSEEWDRVLYGYTF.

This clone was counted a few times. This chain joins TRBV25-1 and TRBJ1-5, with D hard to call. The ends were cut back, 5 bases at V and 1 base at J, with 15 bases in the middle. From germline, CDR1 is MGHDK and CDR2 SYGVNS. This CDR3 has 16 residues. The DNA of the CDR3 is TGTGCCAGCAGTCCCCCAGGAGGGCTGAGCAATCAGCCCCAGCATTTT. It specifies CASSPPGGLSNQPQHF. Combining the CDR3 with reference TRBV25-1 and TRBJ1-5 gives the whole variable domain EADIYQTPRYLVIGTGKKITLECSQTMGHDKMYWYQQDPGMELHLIHYSYGVNSTEKGDLSSESTVSRIRTEHFPLTLESARPSHTSQYLCASSPPGGLSNQPQHFGDGTRLSIL.

The V and J genes are TRBV6-2 or TRBV6-3 and TRBJ1-5; 7 bases match TRBD1. Germline values: CDR1 MNHEY, CDR2 SVGEGT. This CDR3 spans 15 amino acids. The J segment lost 3 bases and the V segment lost 6 bases, leaving 8 bases of the junction unmatched. The CDR3 nucleotides read TGTGCCAGCAGCTTGACAGGGATGAACAATCAGCCCCAGCATTTT. This gives the protein CASSLTGMNNQPQHF.

V usage is TRBV12-5 and J usage is TRBJ1-1; 9 bases are a match to TRBD1. After removal of 5 bases from V and 1 base from J, the junction contained 2 bases not matched to a gene. The CDR3 has 14 amino acids. Germline-derived CDR1 and CDR2 are LGHNT and FRNRAP. The CDR3 DNA follows: TGTGCTAGTGGTAAGGGACAGGGGAACACTGAAGCTTTCTTT. Translated: CASGKGQGNTEAFF.

V is TRBV5-4 and J is TRBJ1-1, with 7 bases lining up with TRBD1. With V trimmed by 0 bases and J by 4 bases, 3 bases remained unmatched. The germline V gene has CDR1 SGHNT and CDR2 YYREEE (reference sequence). The CDR3 sequence is 14 residues long. CDR3 sequence: CASSLGQGGTEAFF. Written as DNA, the CDR3 is TGTGCCAGCAGCTTGGGACAGGGTGGCACTGAAGCTTTCTTT.

Of note for this clone: Other DNA sequences in the same sample also yield this CDR3. This rearrangement joins TRBV18 to TRBJ1-1; D remains unclear. CDR3 length: 14 residues. Germline lookup yields CDR1 KGHSH and CDR2 LQKENI. The ends were cut back, 1 base at V and 1 base at J, with 7 bases in the middle. CDR3 residues: CASSPLRGNTEAFF. As DNA, the CDR3 is TGTGCCAGCTCACCACTACGGGGGAACACTGAAGCTTTCTTT.

As concerns this clone: This same CDR3 is encoded by further DNA sequences in the sample. The chain joins TRBV5-1 to TRBJ1-6; 11 positions agree with TRBD1. The CDR3 totals 16 residues. V dropped 0 bases and J dropped 9; count of bases not matched to a gene: 5. The germline gives CDR1 SGHRS, CDR2 YFSETQ. This CDR3 reads CASSLDVGQGGSPLHF. The CDR3 DNA is TGCGCCAGCAGCTTGGATGTGGGACAGGGGGGTTCACCCCTCCACTTT.

The chain links TRBV3-1 (or the pseudogene TRBV3-2) to TRBJ2-1, with D maybe TRBD1 (5 bases). The germline V gene encodes CDR1 LGHDT and CDR2 YNNKEL (reference sequence). There are 15 residues in the CDR3. V was shortened by 4 bases and J by 6 bases, with 16 bases between the two germline ends. CDR3 residues: CASSPWGALGNEQFF. In DNA form, the CDR3 reads TGTGCCAGCAGCCCTTGGGGCGCATTGGGCAATGAGCAGTTCTTC.

The V call is TRBV11-2, the J call TRBJ1-6; a weak D match, TRBD1 (5 bases). The CDR3 is 17 amino acids. Germline lookup yields CDR1 SGHAT and CDR2 FQNNGV. The germline V and J ends were trimmed by 5 bases and 5 bases, with 19 bases remaining between them. Here the CDR3 DNA reads TGTGCCAGCAGCCGATTCCGGCAGCTGACAGATAATTCACCCCTCCACTTT. Its translation: CASSRFRQLTDNSPLHF.